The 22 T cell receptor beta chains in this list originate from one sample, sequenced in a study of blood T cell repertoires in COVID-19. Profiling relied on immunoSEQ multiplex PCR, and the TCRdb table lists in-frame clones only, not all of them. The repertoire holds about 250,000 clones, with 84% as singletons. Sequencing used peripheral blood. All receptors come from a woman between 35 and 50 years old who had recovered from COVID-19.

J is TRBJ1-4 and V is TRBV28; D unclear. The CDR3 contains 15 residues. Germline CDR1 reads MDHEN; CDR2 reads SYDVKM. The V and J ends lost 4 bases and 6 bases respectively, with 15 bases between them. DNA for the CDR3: TGTGCCAGCAGTTCCCTAGAGGACTCGGATGAAAAACTGTTTTTT. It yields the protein CASSSLEDSDEKLFF.

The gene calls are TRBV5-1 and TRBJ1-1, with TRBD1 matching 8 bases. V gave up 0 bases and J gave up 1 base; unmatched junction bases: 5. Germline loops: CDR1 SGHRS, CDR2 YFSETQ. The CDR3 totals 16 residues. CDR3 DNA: TGCGCCAGCAGCTTGGCCGGTGACAGGGGGAACACTGAAGCTTTCTTT. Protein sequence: CASSLAGDRGNTEAFF. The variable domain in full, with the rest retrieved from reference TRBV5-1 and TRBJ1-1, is KAGVTQTPRYLIKTRGQQVTLSCSPISGHRSVSWYQQTPGQGLQFLFEYFSETQRNKGNFPGRFSGRQFSNSRSEMNVSTLELGDSALYLCASSLAGDRGNTEAFFGQGTRLTVV.

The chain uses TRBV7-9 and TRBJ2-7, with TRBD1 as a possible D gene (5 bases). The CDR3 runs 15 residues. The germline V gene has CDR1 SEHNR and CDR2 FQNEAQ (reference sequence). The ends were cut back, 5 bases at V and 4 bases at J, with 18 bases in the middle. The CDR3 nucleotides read TGTGCCAGCAGCCCCTGGGTCCCTCAGGGATACGAGCAGTACTTC. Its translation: CASSPWVPQGYEQYF.

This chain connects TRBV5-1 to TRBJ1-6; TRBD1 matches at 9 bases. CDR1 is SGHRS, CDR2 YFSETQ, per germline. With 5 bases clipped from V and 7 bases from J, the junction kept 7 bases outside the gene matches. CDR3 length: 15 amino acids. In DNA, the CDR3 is TGCGCCAGCAGAAGTCGACAGGGGGGGAATTCACCCCTCCACTTT. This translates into CASRSRQGGNSPLHF.

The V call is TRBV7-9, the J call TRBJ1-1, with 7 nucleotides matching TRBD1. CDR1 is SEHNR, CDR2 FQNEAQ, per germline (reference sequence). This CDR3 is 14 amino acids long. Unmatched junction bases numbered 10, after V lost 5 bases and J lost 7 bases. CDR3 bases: TGTGCCAGCAGCACCTCCCAGGGGGGCGGTGAAGCTTTCTTT. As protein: CASSTSQGGGEAFF.

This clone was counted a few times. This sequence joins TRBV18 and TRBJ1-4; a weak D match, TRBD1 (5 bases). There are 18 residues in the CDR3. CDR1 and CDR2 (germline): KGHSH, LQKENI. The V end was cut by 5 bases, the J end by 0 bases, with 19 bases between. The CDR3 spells CASSLRTRGGATNEKLFF. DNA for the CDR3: TGTGCCAGCTCATTAAGGACCCGGGGAGGGGCAACTAATGAAAAACTGTTTTTT. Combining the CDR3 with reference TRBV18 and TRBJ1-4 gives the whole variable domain NAGVMQNPRHLVRRRGQEARLRCSPMKGHSHVYWYRQLPEEGLKFMVYLQKENIIDESGMPKERFSAEFPKEGPSILRIQQVVRGDSAAYFCASSLRTRGGATNEKLFFGSGTQLSVL.

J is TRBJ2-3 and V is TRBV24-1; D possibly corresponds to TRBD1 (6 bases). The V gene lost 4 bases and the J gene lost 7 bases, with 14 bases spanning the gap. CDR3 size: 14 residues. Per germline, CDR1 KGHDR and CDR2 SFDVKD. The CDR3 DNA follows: TGTGCCACCAGTGACAACAGGGACGGGAATACGCAGTATTTT. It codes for CATSDNRDGNTQYF.

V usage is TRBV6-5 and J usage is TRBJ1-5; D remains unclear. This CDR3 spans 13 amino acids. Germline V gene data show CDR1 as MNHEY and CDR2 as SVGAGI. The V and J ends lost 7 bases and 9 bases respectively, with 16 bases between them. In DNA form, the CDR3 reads TGTGCCAGCACCTACAGTGAATTTCGGCCCCAGCATTTT. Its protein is CASTYSEFRPQHF.

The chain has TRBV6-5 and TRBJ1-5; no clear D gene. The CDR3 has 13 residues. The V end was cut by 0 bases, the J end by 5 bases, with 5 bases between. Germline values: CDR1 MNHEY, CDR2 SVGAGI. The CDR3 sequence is CASSYSRYQPQHF. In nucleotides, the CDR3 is TGTGCCAGCAGTTACTCCCGTTATCAGCCCCAGCATTTT.

CDR3 bases: TGTGCCAGCAGTCAAACAGGGGGAACGCATGGCTACACCTTC. Its translation: CASSQTGGTHGYTF. The chain couples TRBV6-5 to TRBJ1-2, with 8 bases aligning to TRBD1. CDR1 and CDR2 from the germline V gene are MNHEY and SVGAGI. CDR3 length equals 14 residues. V shed 5 bases and J 6 bases; nucleotides not matched to a gene: 8.

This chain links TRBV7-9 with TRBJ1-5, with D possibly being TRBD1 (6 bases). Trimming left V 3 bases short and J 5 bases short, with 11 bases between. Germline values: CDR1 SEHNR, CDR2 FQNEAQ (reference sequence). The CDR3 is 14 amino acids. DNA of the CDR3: TGTGCCAGCAGCTTGTCAGCAGGGGATCAGCCCCAGCATTTT. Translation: CASSLSAGDQPQHF.

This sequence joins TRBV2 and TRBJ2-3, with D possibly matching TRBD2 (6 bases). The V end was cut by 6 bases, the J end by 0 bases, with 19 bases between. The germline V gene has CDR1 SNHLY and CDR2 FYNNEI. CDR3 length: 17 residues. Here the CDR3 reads CASSLLRGGVSTDTQYF. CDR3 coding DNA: TGTGCCAGCAGCCTCCTAAGGGGCGGGGTGAGCACAGATACGCAGTATTTT.

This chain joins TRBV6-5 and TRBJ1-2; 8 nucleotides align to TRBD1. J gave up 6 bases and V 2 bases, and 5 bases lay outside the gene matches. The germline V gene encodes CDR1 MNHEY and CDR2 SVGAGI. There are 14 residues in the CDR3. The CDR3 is CASSYAGGKDGYTF. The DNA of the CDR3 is TGTGCCAGCAGTTACGCAGGGGGCAAGGATGGCTACACCTTC.

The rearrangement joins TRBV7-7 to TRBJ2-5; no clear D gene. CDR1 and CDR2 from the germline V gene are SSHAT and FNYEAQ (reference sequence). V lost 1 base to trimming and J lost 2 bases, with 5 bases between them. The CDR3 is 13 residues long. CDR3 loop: CASSLGRQETQYF. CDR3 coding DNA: TGTGCCAGCAGCTTAGGCAGACAAGAGACCCAGTACTTC.

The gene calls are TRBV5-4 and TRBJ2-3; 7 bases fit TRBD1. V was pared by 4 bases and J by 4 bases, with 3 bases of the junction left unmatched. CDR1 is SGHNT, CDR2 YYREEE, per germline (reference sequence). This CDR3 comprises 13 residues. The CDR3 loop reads CASSSRGPDTQYF. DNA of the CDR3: TGTGCCAGCAGCAGTAGGGGGCCAGATACGCAGTATTTT. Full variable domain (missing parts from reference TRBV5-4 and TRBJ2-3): ETGVTQSPTHLIKTRGQQVTLRCSSQSGHNTVSWYQQALGQGPQFIFQYYREEENGRGNFPPRFSGLQFPNYSSELNVNALELDDSALYLCASSSRGPDTQYFGPGTRLTVL.

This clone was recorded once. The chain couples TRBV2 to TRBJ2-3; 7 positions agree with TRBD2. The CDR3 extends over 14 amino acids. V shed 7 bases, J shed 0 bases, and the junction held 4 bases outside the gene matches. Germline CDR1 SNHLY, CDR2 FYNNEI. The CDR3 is CASTGRGSTDTQYF. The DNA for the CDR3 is TGTGCCAGCACGGGGCGGGGGAGCACAGATACGCAGTATTTT. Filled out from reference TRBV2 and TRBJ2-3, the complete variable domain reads EPEVTQTPSHQVTQMGQEVILRCVPISNHLYFYWYRQILGQKVEFLVSFYNNEISEKSEIFDDQFSVERPDGSNFTLKIRSTKLEDSAMYFCASTGRGSTDTQYFGPGTRLTVL.

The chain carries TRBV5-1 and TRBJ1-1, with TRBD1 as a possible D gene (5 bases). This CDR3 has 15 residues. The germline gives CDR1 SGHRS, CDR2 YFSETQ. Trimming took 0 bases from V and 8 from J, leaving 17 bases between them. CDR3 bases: TGCGCCAGCAGCTTGGGTGCAGGGCCTGGATCCGAAGCTTTCTTT. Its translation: CASSLGAGPGSEAFF.

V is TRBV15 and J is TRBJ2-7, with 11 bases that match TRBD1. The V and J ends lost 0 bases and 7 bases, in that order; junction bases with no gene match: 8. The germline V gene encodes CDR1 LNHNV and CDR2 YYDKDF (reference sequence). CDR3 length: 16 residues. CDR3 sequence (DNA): TGTGCCACCAGCAGAGATTTAGGGACAGGGGGACGGGAGCAGTACTTC. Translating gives CATSRDLGTGGREQYF.

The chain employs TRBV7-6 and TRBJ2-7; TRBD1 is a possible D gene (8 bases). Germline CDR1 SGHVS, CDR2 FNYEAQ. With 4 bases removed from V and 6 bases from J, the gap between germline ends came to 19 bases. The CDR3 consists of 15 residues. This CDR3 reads CASSYGQGAGFEQYF. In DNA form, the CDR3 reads TGTGCCAGCAGCTACGGACAGGGAGCGGGATTCGAGCAGTACTTC.

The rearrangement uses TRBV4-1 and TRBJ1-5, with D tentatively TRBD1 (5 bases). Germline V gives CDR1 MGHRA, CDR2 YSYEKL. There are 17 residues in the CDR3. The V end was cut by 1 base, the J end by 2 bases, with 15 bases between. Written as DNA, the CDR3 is TGCGCCAGCAGCCAAGCGGGGAGGGGTCCTCGCAATCAGCCCCAGCATTTT. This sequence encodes CASSQAGRGPRNQPQHF.

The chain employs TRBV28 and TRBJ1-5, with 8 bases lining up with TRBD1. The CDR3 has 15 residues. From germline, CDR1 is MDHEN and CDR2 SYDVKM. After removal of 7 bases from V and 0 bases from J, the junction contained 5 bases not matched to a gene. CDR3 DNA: TGTGCCAGCACTCGACAGGGGTATAGCAATCAGCCCCAGCATTTT. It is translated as CASTRQGYSNQPQHF.

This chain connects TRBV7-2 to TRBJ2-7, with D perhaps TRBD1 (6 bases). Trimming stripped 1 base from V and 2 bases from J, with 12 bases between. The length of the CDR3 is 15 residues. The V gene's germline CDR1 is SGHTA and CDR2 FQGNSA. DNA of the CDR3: TGTGCCAGCAGCTTAGGGGGGCCGGTTGCCTACGAGCAGTACTTC. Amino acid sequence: CASSLGGPVAYEQYF.